This T cell receptor (beta chain) was documented in a study of regulatory T cells in long-lasting Graves disease. Trimming cost V 3 bases and J 1 base, with 10 bases left between them. This CDR3 has 14 amino acids. Looked up from germline, CDR1 is ENHRY and CDR2 is SYGVKD. Study-level findings and limits: Accuracy could have been hurt by small sample size. Those with persistent Graves' had less TCR diversity than newly diagnosed patients.

This clonotype showed up just a few times. No antigen is known for it. Building of the TCR beta libraries involved iRepertoire HTBI primers and Arm-PCR of CDR3 regions. TCRdb reprocessed the multiplex PCR reads via MiXCR and lists one record per CDR3 protein. The sample has some 340,000 distinct CDR3 sequences, 23% seen once. Time point meaning: persistent/refractory GD, antithyroid drugs over 5 years with positive TRAb. RNA from PBMCs was the source of the TCR library. This sequence originates from a woman in her thirties or forties with Graves disease. The V and J genes are TRBV10-3 and TRBJ2-7; maybe TRBD2 (6 bases). The sequencing used peripheral blood mononuclear cells (PBMCs), collected when the disease was refractory, from a patient treated with antithyroid drugs. The CDR3 protein is CAISERERSYEQYF. In DNA form, the CDR3 reads TGTGCCATCAGTGAACGGGAGCGATCCTACGAGCAGTACTTC.